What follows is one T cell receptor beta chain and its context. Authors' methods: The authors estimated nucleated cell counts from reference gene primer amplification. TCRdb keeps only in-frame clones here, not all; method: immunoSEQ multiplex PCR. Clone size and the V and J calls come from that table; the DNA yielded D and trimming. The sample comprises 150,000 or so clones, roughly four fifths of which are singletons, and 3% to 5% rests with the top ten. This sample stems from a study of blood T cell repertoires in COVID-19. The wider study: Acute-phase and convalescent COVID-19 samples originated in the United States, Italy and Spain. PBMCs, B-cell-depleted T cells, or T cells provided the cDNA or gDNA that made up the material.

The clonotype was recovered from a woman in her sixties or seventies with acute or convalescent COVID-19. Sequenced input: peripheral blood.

The DNA for the CDR3 is TGTGCCAGCAGCTTGGAGGGAGGGCCCACCGGGGAGCTGTTTTTT. Translating gives CASSLEGGPTGELFF. The V gene is TRBV7-2, the J gene TRBJ2-2; TRBD2 agrees at 7 bases. Losses at the gene ends were 3 bases for V and 4 bases for J; bases not matched to a gene: 5. This CDR3 is 15 amino acids long. The germline V gene has CDR1 SGHTA and CDR2 FQGNSA.